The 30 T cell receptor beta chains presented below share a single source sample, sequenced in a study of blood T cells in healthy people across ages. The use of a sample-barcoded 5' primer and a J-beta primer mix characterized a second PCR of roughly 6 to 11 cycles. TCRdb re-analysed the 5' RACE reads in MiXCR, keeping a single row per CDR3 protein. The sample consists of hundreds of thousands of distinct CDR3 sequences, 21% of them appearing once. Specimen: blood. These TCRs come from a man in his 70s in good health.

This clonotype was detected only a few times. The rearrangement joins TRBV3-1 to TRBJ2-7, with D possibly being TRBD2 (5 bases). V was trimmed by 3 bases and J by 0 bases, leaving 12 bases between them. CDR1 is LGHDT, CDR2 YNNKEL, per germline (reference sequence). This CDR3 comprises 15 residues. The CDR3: CASSHSAVSSYEQYF. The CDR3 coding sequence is TGTGCCAGCAGCCATTCAGCGGTCAGCTCCTACGAGCAGTACTTC.

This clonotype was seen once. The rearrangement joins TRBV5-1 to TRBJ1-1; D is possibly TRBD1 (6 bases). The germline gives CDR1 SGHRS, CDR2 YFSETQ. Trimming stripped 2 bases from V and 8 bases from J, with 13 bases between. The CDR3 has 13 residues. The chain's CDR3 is CASSFGGQTEAFF. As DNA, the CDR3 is TGCGCCAGCAGCTTCGGGGGGCAAACCGAAGCTTTCTTT.

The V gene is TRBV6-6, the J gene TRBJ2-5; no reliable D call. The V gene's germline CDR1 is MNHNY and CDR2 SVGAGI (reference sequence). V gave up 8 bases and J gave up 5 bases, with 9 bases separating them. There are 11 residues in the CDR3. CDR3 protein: CASGPFETQYF. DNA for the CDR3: TGTGCCAGCGGGCCTTTCGAGACCCAGTACTTC.

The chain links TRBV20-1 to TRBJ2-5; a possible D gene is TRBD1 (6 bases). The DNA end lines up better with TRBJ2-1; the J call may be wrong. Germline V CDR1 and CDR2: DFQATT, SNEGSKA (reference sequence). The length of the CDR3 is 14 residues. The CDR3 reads CSAIRQALYNEQFF. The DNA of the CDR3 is TGCAGTGCCATAAGACAGGCGCTTTACAATGAGCAGTTCTTC.

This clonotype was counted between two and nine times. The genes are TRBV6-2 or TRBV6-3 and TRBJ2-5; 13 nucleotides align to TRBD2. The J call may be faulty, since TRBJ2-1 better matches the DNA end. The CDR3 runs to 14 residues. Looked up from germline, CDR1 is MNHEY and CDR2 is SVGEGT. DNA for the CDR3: TGTGCCAGCGTCCGGACTAGCGGGGGAAATGAGCAGTTCTTC. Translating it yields CASVRTSGGNEQFF.

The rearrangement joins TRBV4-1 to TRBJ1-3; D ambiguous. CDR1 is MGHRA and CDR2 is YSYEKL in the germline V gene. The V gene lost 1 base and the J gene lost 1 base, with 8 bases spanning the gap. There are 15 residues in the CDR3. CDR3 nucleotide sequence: TGCGCCAGCAGCCAAGGGGTAATTTCTGGAAACACCATATATTTT. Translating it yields CASSQGVISGNTIYF.

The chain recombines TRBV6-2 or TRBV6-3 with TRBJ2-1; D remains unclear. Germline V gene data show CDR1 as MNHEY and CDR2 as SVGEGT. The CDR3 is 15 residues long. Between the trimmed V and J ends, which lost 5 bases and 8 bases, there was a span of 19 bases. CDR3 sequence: CASSHGLILGDEQFF. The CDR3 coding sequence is TGTGCCAGCAGTCACGGTCTTATCTTGGGCGATGAGCAGTTCTTC.

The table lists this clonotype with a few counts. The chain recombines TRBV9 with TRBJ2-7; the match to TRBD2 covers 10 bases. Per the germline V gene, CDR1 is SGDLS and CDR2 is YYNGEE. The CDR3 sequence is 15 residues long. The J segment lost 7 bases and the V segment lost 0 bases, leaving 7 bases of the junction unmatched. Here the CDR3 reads CASSVAASGSGEQYF. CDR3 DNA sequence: TGTGCCAGCAGCGTAGCGGCTAGCGGGAGTGGGGAGCAGTACTTC.

The CDR3 protein is CASSYQNERTPRDEQFF. The CDR3 nucleotides are TGTGCCAGCAGTTACCAGAATGAAAGGACCCCGAGGGATGAGCAGTTCTTC. The V gene is TRBV6-5, the J gene TRBJ2-1; a possible D gene is TRBD2 (5 bases). The CDR3 is 17 amino acids. Germline-derived CDR1 and CDR2 are MNHEY and SVGAGI. V lost 2 bases, J lost 8 bases, and 22 bases lay in between.

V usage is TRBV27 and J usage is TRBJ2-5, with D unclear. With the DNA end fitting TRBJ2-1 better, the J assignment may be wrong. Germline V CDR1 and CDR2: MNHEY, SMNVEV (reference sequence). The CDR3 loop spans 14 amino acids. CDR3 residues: CASSSQPTSYEQFF. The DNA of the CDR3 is TGTGCCAGCAGTTCCCAGCCCACCTCCTATGAGCAGTTCTTC.

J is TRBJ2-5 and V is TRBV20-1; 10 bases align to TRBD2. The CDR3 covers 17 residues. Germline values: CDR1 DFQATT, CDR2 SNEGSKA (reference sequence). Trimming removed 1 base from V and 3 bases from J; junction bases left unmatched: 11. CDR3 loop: CSARAPFGSGRKETQYF. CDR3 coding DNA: TGCAGTGCTAGAGCCCCATTCGGTAGCGGGAGGAAAGAGACCCAGTACTTC.

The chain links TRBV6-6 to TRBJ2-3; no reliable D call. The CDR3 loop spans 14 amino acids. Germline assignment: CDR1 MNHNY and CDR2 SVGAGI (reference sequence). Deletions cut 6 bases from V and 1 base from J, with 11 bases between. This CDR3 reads CASSPLSRTDTQYF. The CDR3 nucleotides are TGTGCCAGCAGCCCGTTGTCTCGCACAGATACGCAGTATTTT.

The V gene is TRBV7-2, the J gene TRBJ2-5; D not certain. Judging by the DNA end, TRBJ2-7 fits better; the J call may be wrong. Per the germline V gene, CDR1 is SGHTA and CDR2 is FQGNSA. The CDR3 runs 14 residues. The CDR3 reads CASRPEQLSYEQYF. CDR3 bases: TGTGCCAGCAGGCCTGAACAGCTTTCCTACGAGCAGTACTTC.

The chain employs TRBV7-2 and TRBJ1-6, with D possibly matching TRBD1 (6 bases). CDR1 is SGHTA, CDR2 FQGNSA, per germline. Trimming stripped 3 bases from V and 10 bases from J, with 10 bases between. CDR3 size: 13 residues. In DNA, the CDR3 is TGTGCCAGCAGCTTCTACAGGGACTCACCCCTCCACTTT. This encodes CASSFYRDSPLHF.

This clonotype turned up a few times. The CDR3 coding sequence is TGTGCCAGCAGTGGAGGGGCTAGCGGGAGAAGGAATGAGCAGTTCTTC. Translating gives CASSGGASGRRNEQFF. The J gene is TRBJ2-1, the V gene TRBV2, with TRBD2 identical over 10 bases. The ends lost 4 bases at V and 7 bases at J; junction bases unmatched: 10. Germline-derived CDR1 and CDR2 are SNHLY and FYNNEI. The CDR3 spans 16 residues. Supplemented by reference TRBV2 and TRBJ2-1, the full variable domain reads EPEVTQTPSHQVTQMGQEVILRCVPISNHLYFYWYRQILGQKVEFLVSFYNNEISEKSEIFDDQFSVERPDGSNFTLKIRSTKLEDSAMYFCASSGGASGRRNEQFFGPGTRLTVL.

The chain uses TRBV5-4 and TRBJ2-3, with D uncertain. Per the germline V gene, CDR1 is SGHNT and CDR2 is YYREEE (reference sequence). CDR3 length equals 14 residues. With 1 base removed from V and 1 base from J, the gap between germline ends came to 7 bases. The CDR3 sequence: CASSLIGGTDTQYF. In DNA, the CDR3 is TGTGCCAGCAGCTTGATCGGTGGCACAGATACGCAGTATTTT.

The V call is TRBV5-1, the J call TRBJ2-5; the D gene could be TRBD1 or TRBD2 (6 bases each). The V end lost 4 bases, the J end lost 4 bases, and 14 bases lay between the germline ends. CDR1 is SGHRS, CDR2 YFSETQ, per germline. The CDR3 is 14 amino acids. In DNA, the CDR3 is TGCGCCAGCAGCCCTAGTGAGGGGGGAGAGACCCAGTACTTC. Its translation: CASSPSEGGETQYF.

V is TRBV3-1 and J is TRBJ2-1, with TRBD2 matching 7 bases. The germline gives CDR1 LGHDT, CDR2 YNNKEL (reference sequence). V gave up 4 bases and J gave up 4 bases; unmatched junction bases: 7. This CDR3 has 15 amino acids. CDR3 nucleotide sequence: TGTGCCAGCAGCCTGAGCGGGGACCTATACAATGAGCAGTTCTTC. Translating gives CASSLSGDLYNEQFF.

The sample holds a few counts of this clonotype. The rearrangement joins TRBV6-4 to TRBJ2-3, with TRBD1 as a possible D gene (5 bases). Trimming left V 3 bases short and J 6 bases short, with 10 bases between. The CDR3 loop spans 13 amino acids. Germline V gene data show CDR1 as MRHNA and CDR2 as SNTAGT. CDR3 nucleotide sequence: TGTGCCAGCAGTGAACAGGAGTCGGATACGCAGTATTTT. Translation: CASSEQESDTQYF.

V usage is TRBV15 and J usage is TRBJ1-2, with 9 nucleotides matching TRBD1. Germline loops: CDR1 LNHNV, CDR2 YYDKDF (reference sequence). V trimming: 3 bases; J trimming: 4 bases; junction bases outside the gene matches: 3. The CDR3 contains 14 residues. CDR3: CATSRGDRVYGYTF. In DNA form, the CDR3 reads TGTGCCACCAGCAGGGGGGACAGGGTCTATGGCTACACCTTC.

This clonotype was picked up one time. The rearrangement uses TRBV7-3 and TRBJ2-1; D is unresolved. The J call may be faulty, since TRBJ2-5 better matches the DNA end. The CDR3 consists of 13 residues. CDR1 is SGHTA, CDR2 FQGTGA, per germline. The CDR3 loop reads CASSLNTLETQYF. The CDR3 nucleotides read TGTGCCAGCAGCCTCAACACGCTTGAGACCCAGTACTTC.

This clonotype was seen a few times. CDR3: CASSYSIGDSYEQYF. The CDR3 DNA is TGTGCCAGCAGTTACTCGATAGGGGACTCCTACGAGCAGTACTTC. V gene TRBV6-5 combines with J gene TRBJ2-5, with D perhaps matching TRBD1 (5 bases). The J call may not be correct, given that the DNA end is closer to TRBJ2-7. The CDR3 is 15 amino acids. Germline assignment: CDR1 MNHEY and CDR2 SVGAGI.

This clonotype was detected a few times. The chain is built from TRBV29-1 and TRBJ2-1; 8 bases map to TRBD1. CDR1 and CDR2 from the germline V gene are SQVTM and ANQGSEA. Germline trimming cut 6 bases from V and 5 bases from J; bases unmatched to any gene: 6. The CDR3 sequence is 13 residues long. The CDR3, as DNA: TGCAGCGTCAGGGACAGGAGACACAATGAGCAGTTCTTC. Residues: CSVRDRRHNEQFF.

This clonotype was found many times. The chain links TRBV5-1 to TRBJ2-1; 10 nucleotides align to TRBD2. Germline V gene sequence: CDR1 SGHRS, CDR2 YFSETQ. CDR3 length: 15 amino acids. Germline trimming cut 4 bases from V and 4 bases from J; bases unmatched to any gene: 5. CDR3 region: CASSLAGAQYNEQFF. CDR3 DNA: TGCGCCAGCAGCCTAGCGGGAGCCCAATACAATGAGCAGTTCTTC.

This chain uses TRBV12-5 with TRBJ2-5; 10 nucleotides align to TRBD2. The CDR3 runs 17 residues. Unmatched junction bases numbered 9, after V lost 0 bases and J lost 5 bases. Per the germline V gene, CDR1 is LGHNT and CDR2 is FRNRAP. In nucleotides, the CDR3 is TGTGCTAGTGGTTTGGTATGGAAGCCTAGCGGGAGTGAGACCCAGTACTTC. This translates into CASGLVWKPSGSETQYF.

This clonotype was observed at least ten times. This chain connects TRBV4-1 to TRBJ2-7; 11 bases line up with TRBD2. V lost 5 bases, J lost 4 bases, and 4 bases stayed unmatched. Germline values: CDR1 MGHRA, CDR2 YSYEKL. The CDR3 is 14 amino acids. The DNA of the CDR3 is TGCGCCAGCAGCTCACTAGCGGGAGTTTACGAGCAGTACTTC. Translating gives CASSSLAGVYEQYF.

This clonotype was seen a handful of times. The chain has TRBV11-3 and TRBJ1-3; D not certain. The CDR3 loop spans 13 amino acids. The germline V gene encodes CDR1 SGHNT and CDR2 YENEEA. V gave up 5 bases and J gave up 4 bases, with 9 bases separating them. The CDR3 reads CASSADGGNTIYF. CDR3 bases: TGTGCCAGCAGCGCAGACGGAGGAAACACCATATATTTT. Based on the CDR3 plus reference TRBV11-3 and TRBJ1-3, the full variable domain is EAGVVQSPRYKIIEKKQPVAFWCNPISGHNTLYWYLQNLGQGPELLIRYENEEAVDDSQLPKDRFSAERLKGVDSTLKIQPAELGDSAVYLCASSADGGNTIYFGEGSWLTVV.

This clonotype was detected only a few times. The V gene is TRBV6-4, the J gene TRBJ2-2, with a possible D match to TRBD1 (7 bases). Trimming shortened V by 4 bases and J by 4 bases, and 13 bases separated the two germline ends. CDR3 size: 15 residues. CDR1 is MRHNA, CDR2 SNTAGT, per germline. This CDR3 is CASSVRGDSTGELFF. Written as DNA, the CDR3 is TGTGCCAGCAGTGTCAGGGGGGACTCCACCGGGGAGCTGTTTTTT.

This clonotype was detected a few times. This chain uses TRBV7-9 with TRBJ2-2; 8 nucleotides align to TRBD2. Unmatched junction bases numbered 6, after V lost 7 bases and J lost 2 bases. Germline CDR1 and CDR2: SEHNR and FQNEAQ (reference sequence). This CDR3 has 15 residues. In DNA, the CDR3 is TGTGCCAGCACCGTTAGCGGGACCAACACCGGGGAGCTGTTTTTT. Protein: CASTVSGTNTGELFF. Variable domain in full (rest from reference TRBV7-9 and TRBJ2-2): DTGVSQNPRHKITKRGQNVTFRCDPISEHNRLYWYRQTLGQGPEFLTYFQNEAQLEKSRLLSDRFSAERPKGSFSTLEIQRTEQGDSAMYLCASTVSGTNTGELFFGEGSRLTVL.

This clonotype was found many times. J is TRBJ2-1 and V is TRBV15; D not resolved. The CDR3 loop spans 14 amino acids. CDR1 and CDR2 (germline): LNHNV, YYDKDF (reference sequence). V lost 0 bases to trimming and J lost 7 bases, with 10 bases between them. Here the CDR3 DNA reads TGTGCCACCAGCAGAGAGCCCGTAGCAAATGAGCAGTTCTTC. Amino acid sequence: CATSREPVANEQFF.